The 2 T cell receptor beta chains reported below all come from one sample, sequenced in a study of shared clonotypes between healthy human individuals. Data came from immunoSEQ multiplex PCR; TCRdb stores just in-frame clones and leaves some out. The sample yields over a million clones, approximately 70% seen once. The sequenced sample was memory CD4+ T cells sorted from blood. Subset given: CD45RA-negative fraction. The receptors were sampled from a man aged 18 to 30 in good health.

The chain joins TRBV7-9 to TRBJ1-2; a weak D match, TRBD1 (5 bases). Germline V lookup: CDR1 SEHNR, CDR2 FQNEAQ (reference sequence). Trimming took 4 bases from V and 0 from J, leaving 18 bases between them. There are 17 residues in the CDR3. CDR3 DNA: TGTGCCAGCAGCTCTATGTTGGGGGGAGAAGCTAACTATGGCTACACCTTC. This sequence encodes CASSSMLGGEANYGYTF. The full variable domain, its missing parts supplied by reference TRBV7-9 and TRBJ1-2, is DTGVSQNPRHKITKRGQNVTFRCDPISEHNRLYWYRQTLGQGPEFLTYFQNEAQLEKSRLLSDRFSAERPKGSFSTLEIQRTEQGDSAMYLCASSSMLGGEANYGYTFGSGTRLTVV.

V usage is TRBV6-6 and J usage is TRBJ2-5; D is ambiguous. CDR3 length: 11 residues. Germline CDR1 and CDR2: MNHNY and SVGAGI (reference sequence). V lost 7 bases to trimming and J lost 4 bases, with 7 bases between them. CDR3 loop: CASTHRETQYF. As DNA, the CDR3 is TGTGCCAGCACCCACAGAGAGACCCAGTACTTC.